This TCR beta chain came from a study of Graves' ophthalmopathy and Graves' hyperthyroidism. The PBMCs used were ones drawn from less than 12 ml of fresh peripheral blood. This CDR3 region has 13 residues. The V end was cut by 4 bases, the J end by 8 bases, with 10 bases between. The germline V gene encodes CDR1 SGHDT and CDR2 YYEEEE. Amplification of TCR beta CDR3 regions used RNA transcripts. The first round was an RT-PCR with HTBI primers, and the second round was a multiplex PCR. TCRdb recomputed calls from the multiplex PCR reads with MiXCR, one row per CDR3 protein. The data show roughly 220,000 distinct CDR3 sequences, around 50% seen once.

The receptor's source is an adult man with Graves' ophthalmopathy. The chain has TRBV5-6 and TRBJ1-6; D unresolved. The material sequenced was peripheral blood. CDR3 protein: CASSTSSDSPLHF. The CDR3 coding sequence is TGTGCCAGCAGCACCTCGTCCGATTCACCCCTCCACTTT.